Below are 14 T cell receptor beta chains sequenced from a single sample in a study of beta chain features in type 1 diabetes. TCRB transcripts that were expressed got sequenced, as all of the isolated RNA had been reverse transcribed. Produced via immunoSEQ multiplex PCR; TCRdb's table is partial and in-frame only. The repertoire holds 120,000 or so clones, around 16% seen once, with 2% to 3% in the top ten. These TCRs' antigens remain unknown. Broader study findings: The study found moderately but significantly shorter TCRB CDR3s in all four CD4+ subsets of Type 1 diabetes patients.

Sequencing input: central memory CD4+ T cells from blood. The receptors were sampled from a man aged 18 to 30 with type 1 diabetes.

This chain links TRBV10-3 with TRBJ2-3, with TRBD2 matching 12 bases. CDR1 is ENHRY, CDR2 SYGVKD, per germline. The CDR3 length is 15 residues. Trimming removed 6 bases from V and 4 bases from J; junction bases left unmatched: 5. CDR3 residues: CAISQTSGRADTQYF. In DNA form, the CDR3 reads TGTGCCATCAGCCAGACTAGCGGGAGAGCAGATACGCAGTATTTT.

This clone showed up many times. V gene TRBV7-2 combines with J gene TRBJ2-1; 8 bases are shared with TRBD2. After removal of 3 bases from V and 6 bases from J, the junction contained 10 bases not matched to a gene. The CDR3 runs to 16 residues. The germline V gene has CDR1 SGHTA and CDR2 FQGNSA. This chain's CDR3 is CASSFLAGLPSNEQFF. The CDR3 DNA is TGTGCCAGCAGCTTCTTAGCGGGGCTACCCAGCAATGAGCAGTTCTTC.

The chain employs TRBV7-2 and TRBJ2-5; D is possibly TRBD2 (7 bases). Germline V gene sequence: CDR1 SGHTA, CDR2 FQGNSA. The CDR3 length is 16 residues. Trimming stripped 5 bases from V and 5 bases from J, with 21 bases between. The CDR3 coding sequence is TGTGCCAGCAGCCCCCGCCCCGGGGGGCGAGGGGAGACCCAGTACTTC. This encodes CASSPRPGGRGETQYF.

This chain uses TRBV2 with TRBJ1-2, with D unresolved. This CDR3 contains 12 residues. CDR1 and CDR2 (germline): SNHLY, FYNNEI. V was cut by 2 bases and J by 5 bases, with 6 bases left in between. The CDR3 DNA reads as TGTGCCAGCAGTGAACAGGATTATGGCTACACCTTC. Encoded protein: CASSEQDYGYTF.

This chain joins TRBV29-1 and TRBJ1-1; TRBD1 aligns across 7 bases. There are 13 residues in the CDR3. V trimming: 7 bases; J trimming: 5 bases; junction bases outside the gene matches: 10. From germline, CDR1 is SQVTM and CDR2 ANQGSEA. CDR3 in DNA: TGCAGCGGCTGGGGACAGACAGGGACTGAAGCTTTCTTT. Translating it yields CSGWGQTGTEAFF.

Here the CDR3 DNA reads TGCGCCAGCAGCCAAGTGGAGGGGATTTATGGCTACACCTTC. Translation: CASSQVEGIYGYTF. The rearrangement joins TRBV4-3 to TRBJ1-2; tentative D call: TRBD1 (5 bases). CDR1 and CDR2 (germline): LGHNA, YSLEER. Trimming shortened V by 1 base and J by 5 bases, and 11 bases separated the two germline ends. The CDR3 runs to 14 residues.

There are a few counts of this clone. Different DNA sequences within this sample yield the same CDR3. The chain links TRBV18 to TRBJ2-7; D is unclear. This CDR3 is built from 13 residues. From germline, CDR1 is KGHSH and CDR2 LQKENI. V lost 3 bases, J lost 1 base, and 7 bases lay in between. CDR3 in DNA: TGTGCCAGCTCACCGCCCAGTTCCTACGAGCAGTACTTC. Amino acids: CASSPPSSYEQYF. Combining the CDR3 with reference TRBV18 and TRBJ2-7 gives the whole variable domain NAGVMQNPRHLVRRRGQEARLRCSPMKGHSHVYWYRQLPEEGLKFMVYLQKENIIDESGMPKERFSAEFPKEGPSILRIQQVVRGDSAAYFCASSPPSSYEQYFGPGTRLTVT.

V usage is TRBV29-1 and J usage is TRBJ2-5; 9 bases map to TRBD2. The CDR3 is 13 residues long. The trim removed 7 bases at V and 5 bases at J, leaving 8 bases unmatched. Germline CDR1 and CDR2: SQVTM and ANQGSEA. In nucleotides, the CDR3 is TGCAGCGCTCCAACCGCGGGGGGGGAGACCCAGTACTTC. As protein: CSAPTAGGETQYF.

This clone was detected only a few times. This chain uses TRBV4-2 with TRBJ2-5; possible D gene TRBD2, 6 bases. V dropped 0 bases and J dropped 2 bases, with 10 bases sitting between them. The CDR3 totals 15 residues. The germline gives CDR1 LGHNA, CDR2 YNFKEQ. Here the CDR3 DNA reads TGTGCCAGCAGCCAAGATCGGGGGACTCAAGAGACCCAGTACTTC. Translated: CASSQDRGTQETQYF.

This sequence joins TRBV4-3 and TRBJ2-5, with TRBD2 identical over 11 bases. The V gene end was trimmed by 1 base and the J gene end by 4 bases; junction bases not matched to a gene: 2. The germline CDR1 and CDR2 sequences are LGHNA and YSLEER. CDR3 length equals 15 residues. CDR3 sequence (DNA): TGCGCCAGCAGCCAAGTAGCGGGGGGGCGAGAGACCCAGTACTTC. This encodes CASSQVAGGRETQYF.

This clone was detected a few times. This chain joins TRBV30 and TRBJ1-2, with 10 positions matching TRBD1. This CDR3 has 13 amino acids. Germline assignment: CDR1 GTSNPN and CDR2 SVGIG (reference sequence). V gave up 1 base and J gave up 7 bases; unmatched junction bases: 3. CDR3 region: CAWSAGTGAGYTF. The CDR3 DNA is TGTGCCTGGAGTGCTGGGACAGGGGCTGGCTACACCTTC.

The rearrangement joins TRBV29-1 to TRBJ2-1; D is uncertain. V was shortened by 4 bases and J by 2 bases, with 12 bases between the two germline ends. This CDR3 contains 14 residues. CDR1 SQVTM and CDR2 ANQGSEA come from the germline V gene. CDR3 in amino acids: CSVVGGVAYNEQFF. The CDR3 DNA follows: TGCAGCGTTGTAGGCGGAGTTGCCTACAATGAGCAGTTCTTC.

This CDR3 reads CASSLAPGLATDTQYF. The CDR3 bases are TGCGCCAGCAGCTTGGCGCCGGGACTAGCAACAGATACGCAGTATTTT. The rearrangement links TRBV5-1 to TRBJ2-3, with 9 bases fitting TRBD2. This CDR3 has 16 amino acids. Losses at the gene ends were 0 bases for V and 3 bases for J; bases not matched to a gene: 5. Looked up from germline, CDR1 is SGHRS and CDR2 is YFSETQ.

J is TRBJ1-5 and V is TRBV15, with D tentatively TRBD1 (5 bases). The CDR3 length is 15 residues. V was pared by 0 bases and J by 10 bases, with 16 bases between. Germline V gene lookup returns CDR1 LNHNV and CDR2 YYDKDF (reference sequence). The CDR3 DNA reads as TGTGCCACCAGCAGAGATCTCGAGGGGCTCCCTCCCCAGCATTTT. It specifies CATSRDLEGLPPQHF.